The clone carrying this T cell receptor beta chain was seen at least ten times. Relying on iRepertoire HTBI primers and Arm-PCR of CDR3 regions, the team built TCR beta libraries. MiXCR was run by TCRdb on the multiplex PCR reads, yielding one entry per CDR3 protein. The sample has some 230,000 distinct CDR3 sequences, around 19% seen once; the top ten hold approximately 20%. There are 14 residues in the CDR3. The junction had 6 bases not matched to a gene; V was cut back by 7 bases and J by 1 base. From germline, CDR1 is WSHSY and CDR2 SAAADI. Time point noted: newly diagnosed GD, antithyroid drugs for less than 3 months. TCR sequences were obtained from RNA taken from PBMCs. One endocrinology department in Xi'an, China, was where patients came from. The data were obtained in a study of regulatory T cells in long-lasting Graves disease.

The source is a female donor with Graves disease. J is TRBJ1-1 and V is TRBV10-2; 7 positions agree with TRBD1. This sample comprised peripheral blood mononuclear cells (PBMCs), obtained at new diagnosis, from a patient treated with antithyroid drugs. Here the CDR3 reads CASKRDRRNTEAFF. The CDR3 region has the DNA TGCGCCAGCAAAAGGGACAGACGGAACACTGAAGCTTTCTTT.